This T cell receptor (beta chain) came from a study of shared clonotypes between healthy human individuals. Overall study context: Three plates were used per donor for CD4 naive, three for CD4 memory, two for CD8 naive and one for CD8 memory.

Clones were read by immunoSEQ multiplex PCR, and TCRdb kept only the in-frame ones, dropping some. Of over a million clones listed, about 96% are singletons. CDR1 and CDR2 from the germline V gene are SGHAT and FQNNGV. The CDR3 runs 15 residues. Trimming took off 1 base at V and 0 bases at J, with 10 bases between the two ends. The sample comprised naive CD4+ T cells sorted from blood. Subset denoted: CD45RA+ positively selected. The chain joins TRBV11-2 to TRBJ2-7; no clear D. This receptor was obtained from a man in his thirties or forties in good health. The CDR3 region is CASSLVEGRSYEQYF. CDR3 DNA sequence: TGTGCCAGCAGCTTAGTTGAAGGACGCTCCTACGAGCAGTACTTC.